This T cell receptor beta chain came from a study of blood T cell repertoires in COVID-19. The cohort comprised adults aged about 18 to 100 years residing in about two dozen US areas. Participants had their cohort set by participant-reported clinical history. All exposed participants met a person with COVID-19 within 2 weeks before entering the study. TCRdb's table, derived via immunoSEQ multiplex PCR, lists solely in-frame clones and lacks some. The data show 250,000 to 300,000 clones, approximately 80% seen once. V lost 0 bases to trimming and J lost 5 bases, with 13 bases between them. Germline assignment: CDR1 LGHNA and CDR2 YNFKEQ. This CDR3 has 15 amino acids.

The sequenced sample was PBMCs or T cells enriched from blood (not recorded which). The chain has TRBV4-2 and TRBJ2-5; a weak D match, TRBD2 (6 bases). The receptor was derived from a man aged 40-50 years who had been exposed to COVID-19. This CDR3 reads CASSQDVGGLETQYF. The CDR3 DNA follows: TGTGCCAGCAGCCAAGATGTCGGGGGACTGGAGACCCAGTACTTC.